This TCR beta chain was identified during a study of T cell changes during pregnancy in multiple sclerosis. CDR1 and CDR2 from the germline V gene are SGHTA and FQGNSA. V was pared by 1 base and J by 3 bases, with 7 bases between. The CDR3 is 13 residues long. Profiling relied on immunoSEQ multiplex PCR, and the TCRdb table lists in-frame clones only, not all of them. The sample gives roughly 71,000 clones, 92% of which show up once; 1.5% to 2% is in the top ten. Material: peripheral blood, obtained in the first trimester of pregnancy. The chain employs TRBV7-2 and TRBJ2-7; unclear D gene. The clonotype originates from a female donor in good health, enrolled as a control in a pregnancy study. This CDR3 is CASSLGQIYEQYF. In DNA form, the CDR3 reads TGTGCCAGCAGCTTAGGGCAGATCTACGAGCAGTACTTC.